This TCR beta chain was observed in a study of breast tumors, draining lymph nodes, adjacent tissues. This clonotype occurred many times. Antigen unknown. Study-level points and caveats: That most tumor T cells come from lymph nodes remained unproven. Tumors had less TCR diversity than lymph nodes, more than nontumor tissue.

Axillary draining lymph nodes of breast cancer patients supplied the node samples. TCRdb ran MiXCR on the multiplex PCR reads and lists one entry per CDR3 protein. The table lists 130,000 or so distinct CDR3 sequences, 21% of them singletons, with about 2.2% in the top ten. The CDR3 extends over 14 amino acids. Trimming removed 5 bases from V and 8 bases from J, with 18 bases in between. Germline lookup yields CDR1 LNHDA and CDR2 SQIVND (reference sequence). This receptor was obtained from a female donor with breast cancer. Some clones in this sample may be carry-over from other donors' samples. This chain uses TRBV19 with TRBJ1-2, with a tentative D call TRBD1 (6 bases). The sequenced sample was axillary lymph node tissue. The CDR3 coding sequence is TGTGCCAGTAGTGAACGGTCAGGGGCGGGAGGCTACACCTTC. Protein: CASSERSGAGGYTF.